The text below deals with one T cell receptor (beta chain). The germline V gene encodes CDR1 MNHEY and CDR2 SVGEGT. This CDR3 contains 13 residues. V shed 6 bases and J 8 bases; nucleotides not matched to a gene: 7. The sample belongs to a study of blood T cell repertoires in COVID-19. Study summary: There were acute and convalescent COVID-19 samples, and they came from the United States, Italy and Spain. From T cells, B-cell-depleted T cells, or PBMCs came the material, which was cDNA or gDNA.

Authors' analysis steps: Estimated nucleated cell counts came from reference gene primer amplification. TCRdb keeps only in-frame clones here, not all; method: immunoSEQ multiplex PCR. V and J calls and clone size are given by that table; D and trimming were obtained from the DNA. In the table there are approximately 210,000 clones, about 90% of which are singletons. The sequence came from a man in his thirties or forties with acute or convalescent COVID-19. The chain joins TRBV6-2 or TRBV6-3 to TRBJ1-2, with 9 positions matching TRBD1. Sample: peripheral blood. The CDR3: CASSRDRATGYTF. CDR3 in DNA: TGTGCCAGCAGCCGGGACAGGGCGACGGGCTACACCTTC.